This TCR beta chain comes out of a study of control samples from healthy donors and cancer patients (dated by TCRdb to 2020 to 2022). Receptor amplification or capture employed the immunoSEQ multiplex PCR assay. TCRdb holds this immuneACCESS table with in-frame rearrangements only. Some clones are missing; in checked studies, unresolved V genes explain under half, and the rest has no known cause. The table for this sample lists roughly 120,000 clones; 85% to 90% of them were counted only once. The ten largest make up 1.1% of the sample. For this clone: Its antigen is still unknown. Per-base quality was not reported, and no clone a single base away is much larger than it.

The CDR3 contains 15 residues, cysteine and phenylalanine counted. Of the read, only the CDR3 DNA is kept; its 45 bases are in frame from base 1. V drops 4 bases and J drops 1 base, leaving 15 bases in between. Taken from the germline V gene (reference sequence), the CDR1 and CDR2 loops are SGHNT and YYREEE. The rearranged segments are TRBV5-4 and TRBJ2-7; a weak D assignment points to TRBD1 (6 bases agree). The sequence was obtained from a woman aged 45-59 years with colorectal cancer. Sequencing was carried out using PBMCs. The encoded CDR3 is CASSDGTPLSYEQYF. At the DNA level, the sequence is TGTGCCAGCAGCGACGGGACACCCCTTTCCTACGAGCAGTACTTC. When the CDR3 is completed using the reference TRBV5-4 and TRBJ2-7 genes on either side, the full variable domain is ETGVTQSPTHLIKTRGQQVTLRCSSQSGHNTVSWYQQALGQGPQFIFQYYREEENGRGNFPPRFSGLQFPNYSSELNVNALELDDSALYLCASSDGTPLSYEQYFGPGTRLTVT.